The rows below give T cell receptor beta chains drawn from one sample of a study of blood T cells in healthy people across ages. In TCRdb, the 5' RACE reads were re-called with MiXCR into one record per CDR3 protein. The data hold around 1.1 million distinct CDR3 sequences, with about two fifths observed a single time. Sequenced input: blood. Every receptor here comes from a man aged 18 to 29 in good health. Both conserved end residues are part of each CDR3. A D gene is named only where the DNA matches it firmly. Size values are once, few and many counts, or a class for expanded clones, and some rows have none.

- - TRBJ1-2 TRBV13 CAGSPRGLEIKQFNYGYTF TGTGCCGGCAGCCCCCGCGGATTGGAAATCAAACAATTTAACTATGGCTACACCTTC
TRBD1 few TRBJ1-4 TRBV10-3 CAISESSGGGEKLFF TGTGCCATCAGTGAGTCGTCAGGGGGCGGTGAAAAACTGTTTTTT
TRBD2 few TRBJ2-1 TRBV28 CASSNVWEGVVNEQFF TGTGCCAGCTCGAACGTTTGGGAGGGTGTCGTCAATGAGCAGTTCTTC
TRBD1 few TRBJ1-2 TRBV10-3 CAISGPTGASNYGYTF TGTGCCATCAGTGGGCCGACAGGGGCCTCAAACTATGGCTACACCTTC
- - TRBJ1-2 TRBV2 CASSTQQENYGYTF TGTGCCAGCAGTACGCAACAGGAAAACTATGGCTACACCTTC
- few TRBJ1-2 TRBV5-1 CASSLAQQSYGYTF TGCGCCAGCAGCTTGGCCCAGCAATCCTATGGCTACACCTTC
- - TRBJ1-6 TRBV6-5 CASNTGSTSPLHF TGTGCCAGCAATACAGGGTCGACTTCTCCCCTCCACTTT
- - TRBJ2-3 TRBV6-5 CASSYSTGTDTQYF TGTGCCAGCAGTTACTCGACAGGCACAGATACGCAGTATTTT
- many TRBJ1-2 TRBV5-6 CASSLRGANYGYTF TGTGCCAGCAGCTTGCGGGGGGCTAACTATGGCTACACCTTC
- many TRBJ1-1 TRBV12-3/TRBV12-4 CASRTTGGDTEAFF TGTGCCAGCAGGACAACAGGTGGGGACACTGAAGCTTTCTTT
TRBD1 once TRBJ1-2 TRBV6-5 CASSDYEGAYGYTF TGTGCCAGCAGTGACTACGAGGGGGCCTATGGCTACACCTTC
- - TRBJ1-5 TRBV6-2/TRBV6-3 CASSQTRDSNRPQHF TGTGCCAGCAGTCAGACCAGGGATAGCAATCGGCCCCAGCATTTT
- - TRBJ1-2 TRBV6-1 CAFHRRNYGYTF TGTGCCTTCCACAGGCGTAACTATGGCTACACCTTC
TRBD1 - TRBJ2-7 TRBV6-2/TRBV6-3 CASSCGFPGQRHYEQYF TGTGCCAGCAGTTGCGGGTTTCCGGGACAGCGTCACTACGAGCAGTACTTC
- - TRBJ1-3 TRBV29-1 CSVAGTGNTIYF TGCAGCGTTGCGGGCACTGGAAACACCATATATTTT
- - TRBJ2-2 TRBV5-1 CASSLQGLAGELFF TGCGCCAGCAGCTTGCAGGGTCTTGCCGGGGAGCTGTTTTTT
- - TRBJ1-2 TRBV7-9 CASSLAYRDRWQGYTF TGTGCCAGCAGCTTAGCCTACCGGGACCGATGGCAGGGCTACACCTTC
- - TRBJ1-4 TRBV12-3/TRBV12-4 CASSLALTRVNEKLFF TGTGCCAGCAGTTTAGCGCTTACCAGGGTGAATGAAAAACTGTTTTTT
- - TRBJ2-1 TRBV9 CACSVVGVRSYNEQFF TGTGCCTGCAGCGTAGTTGGTGTGAGGTCCTACAATGAGCAGTTCTTC
- - TRBJ1-6 TRBV7-2 CTSSLVAGQHNSPLHF TGTACCAGCAGCTTAGTCGCGGGACAACATAATTCACCCCTCCACTTT
TRBD2 few TRBJ2-1 TRBV7-8 CASSLPSAGGDYNEQFF TGTGCCAGCAGCTTACCTTCAGCGGGGGGGGATTACAATGAGCAGTTCTTC
- many TRBJ2-1 TRBV6-5 CASSYLGAYNEQFF TGTGCCAGCAGTTACTTGGGCGCCTACAATGAGCAGTTCTTC
- - TRBJ1-1 TRBV6-5 CASSFGISANEAFF TGTGCCAGCAGTTTTGGGATTTCGGCCAATGAAGCTTTCTTT
TRBD1 many TRBJ2-5 TRBV20-1 CSADRDREETQYF TGCAGTGCTGACCGGGACAGGGAAGAGACCCAGTACTTC
- - TRBJ1-6 TRBV13 CASSLGQFPLHF TGTGCCAGCAGCTTAGGGCAGTTCCCCCTCCACTTT
- - TRBJ2-2 TRBV19 CASSIVGESTGELFF TGTGCCAGTAGTATTGTGGGCGAGAGCACCGGGGAGCTGTTTTTT
- - TRBJ2-2 TRBV7-2 CASSTQHGTGELFF TGTGCCAGCAGCACCCAACACGGCACCGGGGAGCTGTTTTTT
- - TRBJ1-2 TRBV20-1 CSAPNNLDDGGYTF TGCAGTGCTCCAAATAACCTGGACGACGGTGGCTACACCTTC
TRBD1 - TRBJ2-1 TRBV27 CASSPYHTGALLSNEQFF TGTGCCAGCAGTCCGTATCACACAGGGGCCCTTCTTTCCAATGAGCAGTTCTTC